The entry below gives a single T cell receptor beta chain sequence along with its context. This CDR3 has 15 amino acids. Trimming removed 0 bases from V and 6 bases from J; junction bases left unmatched: 7. Germline CDR1 and CDR2: ENHRY and SYGVKD. The sample is drawn from a study of blood T cell repertoires in COVID-19. Study context: Whether acute or convalescent, the COVID-19 samples came from the United States, Italy and Spain. From T cells, B-cell-depleted T cells, or PBMCs came the material, which was cDNA or gDNA.

Authors' data handling: The authors estimated nucleated cell counts from reference gene primer amplification. The table came from immunoSEQ multiplex PCR; TCRdb's copy has only in-frame clones and leaves some out. For V, J and clone size, that table is used; D and trimming come from the DNA. The data hold almost 80,000 clones, with about nine tenths observed a single time. The sequence was obtained from a woman older than 75 with acute or convalescent COVID-19. The gene calls are TRBV10-3 and TRBJ2-7; 8 bases align to TRBD1. Source material: peripheral blood. The CDR3 reads CAISESKSGGGEQYF. The CDR3 bases are TGTGCCATCAGTGAGTCGAAGTCAGGGGGCGGCGAGCAGTACTTC.